A selection of T cell receptor beta chains follows, all from one sample in a study of cytomegalovirus exposure and HLA in healthy donors. Profiled with immunoSEQ multiplex PCR; TCRdb holds only in-frame clones, not every one. This sample has 76,000 or so clones; 79% occur once, and the top ten carry about 2.5%. The sequenced material came from PBMCs. Every receptor here comes from a man in his thirties or forties in good health and CMV-seronegative. The CDR3 runs from the conserved cysteine through the conserved F or W. The D gene is left open where the match is weak. Size is stated for part of the rows, as once, few or many counts, or as a class when the clone is expanded.

J gene,clone size,CDR3 length,V gene,D gene,CDR3 DNA,CDR3 protein
TRBJ1-1,-,13,TRBV6-5,-,TGTGCCAGCGCGAAAGGGGGGGTAACCGAAGCTTTCTTT,CASAKGGVTEAFF
TRBJ2-7,-,13,TRBV2,-,TGTGCCAGCAGGGCCAGGGGCTCCTACGAGCAGTACTTC,CASRARGSYEQYF
TRBJ1-5,-,13,TRBV30,-,TGTGCCTGGAGCAACCGGGGGGATCAGCCCCAGCATTTT,CAWSNRGDQPQHF
TRBJ1-2,once,13,TRBV5-1,TRBD1,TGCGCCAGCAGCAGGGGACAGGGCAATGGCTACACCTTC,CASSRGQGNGYTF
TRBJ1-2,-,16,TRBV28,TRBD1,TGTGCCAGCAGTTGGGCCGGACCCGGGACAGTCTATGGCTACACCTTC,CASSWAGPGTVYGYTF
TRBJ2-1,-,14,TRBV28,TRBD2,TGTGCCAGCAGTATAGCGGGGTCCTACAATGAGCAGTTCTTC,CASSIAGSYNEQFF
TRBJ2-7,-,14,TRBV6-1,-,TGTGCCAGCAGTGACCTGAGGACAGCATACGAGCAGTACTTC,CASSDLRTAYEQYF
TRBJ2-1,-,13,TRBV30,TRBD1,TGTGCCTGGGACAGGGGGCTTGGTAATGAGCAGTTCTTC,CAWDRGLGNEQFF
TRBJ1-5,-,15,TRBV7-2,-,TGTGCCAGCAGCCCTATGACAGGTCGCAATCAGCCCCAGCATTTT,CASSPMTGRNQPQHF
TRBJ1-2,few,14,TRBV14,-,TGTGCCAGCAGCCTGCAGGGTCTAAACGATGGCTACACCTTC,CASSLQGLNDGYTF
TRBJ2-3,-,14,TRBV30,TRBD1,TGTGCCACCACGTGGACAGGGATGTCAGATACGCAGTATTTT,CATTWTGMSDTQYF
TRBJ2-2,-,14,TRBV5-1,-,TGCGCCAGCAGCCTAGGACATAACACCGGGGAGCTGTTTTTT,CASSLGHNTGELFF
TRBJ2-7,-,17,TRBV18,-,TGTGCCAGCTCACCACAAGGGACTTACGGTTTGGGCTACGAGCAGTACTTC,CASSPQGTYGLGYEQYF
TRBJ1-2,-,14,TRBV30,-,TGTGCCTGGAGTAGGAACCTGGGAGGGGATGGCTACACCTTC,CAWSRNLGGDGYTF
TRBJ1-1,-,14,TRBV7-9,-,TGTGCCAGCAGCTTACAGGCGGGAAACACTGAAGCTTTCTTT,CASSLQAGNTEAFF
TRBJ1-5,once,16,TRBV7-9,TRBD1,TGTGCCAGCAGCGCCGCAGACAGGGATCCTCTGGAGCCCCAGCATTTT,CASSAADRDPLEPQHF
TRBJ2-5,-,12,TRBV18,-,TGTGCCAGCTCACCCGATTCGGGGACCCAGTACTTC,CASSPDSGTQYF
TRBJ1-5,-,14,TRBV2,-,TGTGCCAGCAGTGAAGCTACAAACAATCAGCCCCAGCATTTT,CASSEATNNQPQHF
TRBJ2-7,-,16,TRBV4-1,-,TGCGCCAGCAGCCAAGCCGTCGGGGGGCTCTACTACGAGCAGTACTTC,CASSQAVGGLYYEQYF
TRBJ2-5,-,15,TRBV5-1,TRBD2,TGCGCCAGCAGCCAACTAGCGGGGGGTCAAGAGACCCAGTACTTC,CASSQLAGGQETQYF
TRBJ1-2,-,14,TRBV6-6,-,TGTGCCAGCCGCCCCCCACAGCTGAACTATGGCTACACCTTC,CASRPPQLNYGYTF
TRBJ2-6,-,19,TRBV4-3,TRBD2,TGCGCCAGCAGCCCAAGGACTAGCGGGGGGGTCTCTGGGGCCAACGTCCTGACTTTC,CASSPRTSGGVSGANVLTF
TRBJ1-4,medium-sized,16,TRBV27,TRBD1,TGTGCCAGCAGTGACTCCGGGACAGCTATCAATGAAAAACTGTTTTTT,CASSDSGTAINEKLFF
TRBJ1-3,-,14,TRBV6-1,TRBD1,TGTGCCAGCAGGGACAGGGGACTTGGAAACACCATATATTTT,CASRDRGLGNTIYF
TRBJ1-5,-,14,TRBV28,-,TGTGCCAGCTCGACAGGCGGTCCCAATCAGCCCCAGCATTTT,CASSTGGPNQPQHF
TRBJ2-7,-,18,TRBV4-3,TRBD2,TGCGCCAGCAGCCAGGGACTAGCGGGAGATTTGGGCTCCTACGAGCAGTACTTC,CASSQGLAGDLGSYEQYF
TRBJ1-1,-,14,TRBV7-6,TRBD1,TGTGCCAGCAGCCAAGGACAGGTGGGCACTGAAGCTTTCTTT,CASSQGQVGTEAFF
TRBJ2-5,-,13,TRBV9,-,TGTGCCAGCAGCCCGACTGTCCAAGAGACCCAGTACTTC,CASSPTVQETQYF
TRBJ1-5,-,14,TRBV6-5,-,TGTGCCAGCGATGTCCAGTTTAGCAATCAGCCCCAGCATTTT,CASDVQFSNQPQHF
TRBJ2-7,-,13,TRBV4-3,TRBD1,TGCGCCAGCAGCCAAGAAGGACAGGCAGTTCAGTACTTC,CASSQEGQAVQYF
TRBJ2-3,-,16,TRBV28,TRBD2,TGTGCCAGCAGTTCGGGGACTATACCCCAAACAGATACGCAGTATTTT,CASSSGTIPQTDTQYF
TRBJ2-6,-,16,TRBV25-1,TRBD1,TGTGCCAGCGGGGACAGTCTCCCCTCTGGGGCCAACGTCCTGACTTTC,CASGDSLPSGANVLTF
TRBJ2-7,-,14,TRBV6-6,TRBD1,TGTGCCAGCAATGGACAGGGGATGCCCTACGAGCAGTACTTC,CASNGQGMPYEQYF
TRBJ2-3,once,13,TRBV14,-,TGTGCCAGCAGCCAAGCCGGGGCAGATACGCAGTATTTT,CASSQAGADTQYF
TRBJ2-7,once,14,TRBV6-5,-,TGTGCCAGCACCCCCCGAGGACAGATCTACGAGCAGTACTTC,CASTPRGQIYEQYF
TRBJ1-4,-,13,TRBV30,-,TGTGCCTGGAGTTTAGGGGGAAATGAAAAACTGTTTTTT,CAWSLGGNEKLFF
TRBJ1-5,-,11,TRBV6-1,-,TGTGCCAGCAGGGTTGGCCAGCCCCAGCATTTT,CASRVGQPQHF
TRBJ1-1,-,15,TRBV5-1,-,TGCGCCAGCAGCTTAACAGGATCCGCGAACACTGAAGCTTTCTTT,CASSLTGSANTEAFF
TRBJ2-1,-,16,TRBV5-8,TRBD1,TGTGCCAGCAGCTTGCGCGCTCAGGGGGCTGGGAATGAGCAGTTCTTC,CASSLRAQGAGNEQFF
TRBJ1-1,-,18,TRBV7-6,TRBD1,TGTGCCAGCAGCTTGGGACAGGGCCCTCCGAAGGTGAACACTGAAGCTTTCTTT,CASSLGQGPPKVNTEAFF
TRBJ1-5,-,15,TRBV18,TRBD1,TGTGCCAGCTCACCATATGCAGGGGGCGATCAGCCCCAGCATTTT,CASSPYAGGDQPQHF
TRBJ2-3,-,16,TRBV27,TRBD1,TGTGCCAGCAAACAGGGGGCGCGACCCAGCACAGATACGCAGTATTTT,CASKQGARPSTDTQYF
TRBJ1-5,-,15,TRBV18,-,TGTGCCAGCGCAAGGACAGTAATGAGCAATCAGCCCCAGCATTTT,CASARTVMSNQPQHF